This T cell receptor (beta chain) stems from a study of CD8+CD57+ T cells in acquired aplastic anemia. Study-wide results and caveats: Both patients and controls carried the same twenty-nine CD8+ CDR3 sequences.

Profiles of TCR beta VDJ and CDR3 were generated from a genomic DNA template. TCRdb re-derived calls from the reads in MiXCR, one entry per CDR3 protein. The table has about 190,000 distinct CDR3 sequences, approximately 49% seen once; the top ten hold about 17%. The CDR3 sequence is 13 residues long. Germline loops: CDR1 DFQATT, CDR2 SNEGSKA (reference sequence). With 3 bases clipped from V and 2 bases from J, the junction kept 2 bases outside the gene matches. In the case of this clonotype: Its target is not known.

This clonotype originated in a human donor in good health, serving as a control. Sequenced material: sorted CD4+, CD8+, or CD8+CD57+ T cells (not recorded which) from PBMCs. This rearrangement joins TRBV20-1 to TRBJ2-3, with TRBD2 matching 7 bases. The DNA of the CDR3 is TGCAGTGCTAGCGGGACTATCACAGATACGCAGTATTTT. Its protein is CSASGTITDTQYF.